This TCR beta chain stems from a study of identical twins. Germline V lookup: CDR1 MNHNS, CDR2 SASEGT. The CDR3 consists of 16 residues. V dropped 3 bases and J dropped 0 bases, with 12 bases sitting between them. Whole-study findings and limits: Its conclusions, products of cross-sectional statistical analysis, did not come from following the same donors. In zero-insertion analyses, partial confounding could arise from invariant MAIT and iNKT cells. Insertions ran lower in abundant cord blood beta clonotypes, though not in memory repertoires.

Unique molecular identifiers were present on the cDNA, which also gained a universal primer site by template switching. MiXCR, applied by TCRdb to the 5' RACE reads, yields one record per CDR3 protein. The table records 400,000 to 500,000 distinct CDR3 sequences, less than 20% of them present only once. This clonotype was seen more than once but under ten times. What it binds is not known. The sample was naive T cells sorted from blood. The TCR was taken from a man between 50 and 59 years old in good health. This chain links TRBV6-1 with TRBJ1-5, with D perhaps matching TRBD1 (6 bases). In DNA, the CDR3 is TGTGCCAGCAGTGACGGGGACACTTATAGCAATCAGCCCCAGCATTTT. This codes for CASSDGDTYSNQPQHF.